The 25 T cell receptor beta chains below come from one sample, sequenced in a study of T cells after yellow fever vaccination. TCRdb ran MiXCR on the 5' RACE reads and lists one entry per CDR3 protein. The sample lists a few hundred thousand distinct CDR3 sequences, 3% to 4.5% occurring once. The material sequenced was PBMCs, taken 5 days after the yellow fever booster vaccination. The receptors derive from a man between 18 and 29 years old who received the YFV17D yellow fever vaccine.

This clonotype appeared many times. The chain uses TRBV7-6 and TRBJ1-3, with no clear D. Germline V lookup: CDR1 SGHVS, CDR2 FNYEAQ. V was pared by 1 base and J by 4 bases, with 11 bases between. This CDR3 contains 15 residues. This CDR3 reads CASSLEAGAGNTIYF. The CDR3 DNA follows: TGTGCCAGCAGCTTAGAGGCAGGCGCGGGAAACACCATATATTTT.

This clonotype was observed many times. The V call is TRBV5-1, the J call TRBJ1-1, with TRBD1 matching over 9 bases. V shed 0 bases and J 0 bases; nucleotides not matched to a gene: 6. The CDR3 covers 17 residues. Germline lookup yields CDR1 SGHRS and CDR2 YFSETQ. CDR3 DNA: TGCGCCAGCAGCTTGGTTTCACAGGGGGCCATGAACACTGAAGCTTTCTTT. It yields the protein CASSLVSQGAMNTEAFF.

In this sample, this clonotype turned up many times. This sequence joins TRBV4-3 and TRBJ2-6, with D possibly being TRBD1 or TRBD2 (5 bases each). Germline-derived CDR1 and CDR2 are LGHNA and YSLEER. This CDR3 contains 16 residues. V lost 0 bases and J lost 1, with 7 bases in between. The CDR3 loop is CASSQEGVSGANVLTF. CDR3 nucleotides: TGCGCCAGCAGCCAAGAGGGGGTGTCTGGGGCCAACGTCCTGACTTTC.

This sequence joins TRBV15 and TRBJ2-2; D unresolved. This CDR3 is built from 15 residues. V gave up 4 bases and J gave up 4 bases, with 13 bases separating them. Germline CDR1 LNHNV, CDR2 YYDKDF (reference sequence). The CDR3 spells CATSKAEEITGELFF. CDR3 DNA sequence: TGTGCCACCAGCAAGGCAGAGGAGATCACCGGGGAGCTGTTTTTT.

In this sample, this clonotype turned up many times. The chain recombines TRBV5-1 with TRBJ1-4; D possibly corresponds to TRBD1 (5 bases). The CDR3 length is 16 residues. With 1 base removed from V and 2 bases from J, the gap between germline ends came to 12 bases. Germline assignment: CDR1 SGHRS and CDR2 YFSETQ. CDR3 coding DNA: TGCGCCAGCAGCTTGTTTGGGGGTCGCACTAATGAAAAACTGTTTTTT. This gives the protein CASSLFGGRTNEKLFF.

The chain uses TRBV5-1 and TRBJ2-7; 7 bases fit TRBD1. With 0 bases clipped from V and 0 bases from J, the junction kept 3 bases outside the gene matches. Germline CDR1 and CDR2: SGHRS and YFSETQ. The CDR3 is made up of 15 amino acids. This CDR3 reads CASSLGTGISYEQYF. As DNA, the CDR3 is TGCGCCAGCAGCTTGGGGACAGGAATCTCCTACGAGCAGTACTTC.

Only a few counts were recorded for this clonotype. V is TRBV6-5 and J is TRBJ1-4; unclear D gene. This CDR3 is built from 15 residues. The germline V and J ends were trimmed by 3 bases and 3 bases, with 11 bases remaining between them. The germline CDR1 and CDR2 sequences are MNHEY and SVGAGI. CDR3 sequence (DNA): TGTGCCAGCAGTTATTTCGGGCTGTCTAATGAAAAACTGTTTTTT. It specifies CASSYFGLSNEKLFF.

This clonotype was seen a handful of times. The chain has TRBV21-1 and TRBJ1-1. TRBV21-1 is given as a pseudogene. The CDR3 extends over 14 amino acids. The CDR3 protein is CASSAWTLDTEAFF. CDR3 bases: TGTGCCAGCAGCGCCTGGACTCTGGACACTGAAGCTTTCTTT.

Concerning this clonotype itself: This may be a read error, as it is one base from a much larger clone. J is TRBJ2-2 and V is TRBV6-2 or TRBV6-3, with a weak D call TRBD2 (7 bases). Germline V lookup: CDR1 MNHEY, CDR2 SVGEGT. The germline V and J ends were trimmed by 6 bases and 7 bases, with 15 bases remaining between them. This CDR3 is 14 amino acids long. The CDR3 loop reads CASSPNGGRGELFF. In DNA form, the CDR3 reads TGTGCCAGCAGCCCCAACGGGGGGCGCGGGGAGCTGTTTTTT.

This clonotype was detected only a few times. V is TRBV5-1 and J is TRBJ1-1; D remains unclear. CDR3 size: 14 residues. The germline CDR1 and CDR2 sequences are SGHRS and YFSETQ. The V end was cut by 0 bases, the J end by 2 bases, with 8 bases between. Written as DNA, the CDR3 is TGCGCCAGCAGCTTGGAGGTGGGAAACACTGAAGCTTTCTTT. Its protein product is CASSLEVGNTEAFF.

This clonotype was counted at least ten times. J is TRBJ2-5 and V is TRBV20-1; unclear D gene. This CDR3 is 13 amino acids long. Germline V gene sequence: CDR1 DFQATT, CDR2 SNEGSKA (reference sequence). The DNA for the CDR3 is TGCAGCGCCCCCCGGAGCCCACGGGAGACCCAGTACTTC. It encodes CSAPRSPRETQYF.

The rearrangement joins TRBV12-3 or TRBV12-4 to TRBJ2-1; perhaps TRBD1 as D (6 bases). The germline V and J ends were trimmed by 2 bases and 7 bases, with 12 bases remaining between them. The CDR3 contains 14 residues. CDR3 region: CASSLQGTQNEQFF. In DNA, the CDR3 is TGTGCCAGCAGTTTACAGGGGACCCAAAATGAGCAGTTCTTC.

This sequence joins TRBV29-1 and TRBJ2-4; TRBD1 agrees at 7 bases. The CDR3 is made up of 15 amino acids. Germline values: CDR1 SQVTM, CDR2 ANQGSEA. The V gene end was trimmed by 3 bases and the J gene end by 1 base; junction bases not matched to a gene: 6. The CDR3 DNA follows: TGCAGCGTTGAGGGACAGCCACGGGCCAAAAACATTCAGTACTTC. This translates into CSVEGQPRAKNIQYF.

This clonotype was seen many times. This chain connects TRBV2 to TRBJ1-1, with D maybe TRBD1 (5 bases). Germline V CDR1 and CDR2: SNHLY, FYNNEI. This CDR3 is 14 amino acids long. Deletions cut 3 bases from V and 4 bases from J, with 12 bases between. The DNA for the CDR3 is TGTGCCAGCAGTGACAGAGGGGTGGGCACTGAAGCTTTCTTT. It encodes CASSDRGVGTEAFF. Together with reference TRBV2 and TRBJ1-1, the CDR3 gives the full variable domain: EPEVTQTPSHQVTQMGQEVILRCVPISNHLYFYWYRQILGQKVEFLVSFYNNEISEKSEIFDDQFSVERPDGSNFTLKIRSTKLEDSAMYFCASSDRGVGTEAFFGQGTRLTVV.

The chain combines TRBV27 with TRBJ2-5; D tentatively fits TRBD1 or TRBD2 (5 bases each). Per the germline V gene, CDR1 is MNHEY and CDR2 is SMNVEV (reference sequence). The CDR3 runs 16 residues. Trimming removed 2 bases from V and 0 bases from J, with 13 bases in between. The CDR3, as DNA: TGTGCCAGCAGTTTAAAGACGGGGCACCACCAAGAGACCCAGTACTTC. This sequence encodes CASSLKTGHHQETQYF.

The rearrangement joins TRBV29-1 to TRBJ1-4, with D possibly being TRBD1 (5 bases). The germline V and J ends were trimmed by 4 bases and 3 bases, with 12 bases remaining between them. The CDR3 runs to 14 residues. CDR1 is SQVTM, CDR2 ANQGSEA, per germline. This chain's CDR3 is CSVAGYQANEKLFF. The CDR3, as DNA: TGCAGCGTTGCAGGGTATCAAGCTAATGAAAAACTGTTTTTT. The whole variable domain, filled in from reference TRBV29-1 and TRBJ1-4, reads SAVISQKPSRDICQRGTSLTIQCQVDSQVTMMFWYRQQPGQSLTLIATANQGSEATYESGFVIDKFPISRPNLTFSTLTVSNMSPEDSSIYLCSVAGYQANEKLFFGSGTQLSVL.

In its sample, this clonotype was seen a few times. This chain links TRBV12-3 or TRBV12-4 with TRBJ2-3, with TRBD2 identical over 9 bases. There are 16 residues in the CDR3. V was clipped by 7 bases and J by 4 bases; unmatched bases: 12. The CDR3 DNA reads TGTGCCAGCACCGATGGGGCGCGGGGGGGCGCAGATACGCAGTATTTT. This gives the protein CASTDGARGGADTQYF.

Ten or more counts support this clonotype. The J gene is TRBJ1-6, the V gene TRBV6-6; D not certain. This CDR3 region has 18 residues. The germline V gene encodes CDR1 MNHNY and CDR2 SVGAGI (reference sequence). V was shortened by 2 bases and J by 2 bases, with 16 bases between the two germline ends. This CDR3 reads CASSYGPLGSTYNSPLHF. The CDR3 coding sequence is TGTGCCAGCAGTTACGGTCCTTTGGGCAGCACCTATAATTCACCCCTCCACTTT.

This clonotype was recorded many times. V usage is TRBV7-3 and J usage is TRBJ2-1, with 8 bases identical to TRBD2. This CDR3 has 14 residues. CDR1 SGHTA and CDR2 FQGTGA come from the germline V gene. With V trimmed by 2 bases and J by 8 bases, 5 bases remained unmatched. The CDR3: CASSLAGGGYEQFF. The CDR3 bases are TGTGCCAGCAGCTTAGCGGGGGGCGGCTATGAGCAGTTCTTC. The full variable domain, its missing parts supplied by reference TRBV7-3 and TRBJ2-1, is GAGVSQTPSNKVTEKGKYVELRCDPISGHTALYWYRQSLGQGPEFLIYFQGTGAADDSGLPNDRFFAVRPEGSVSTLKIQRTERGDSAVYLCASSLAGGGYEQFFGPGTRLTVL.

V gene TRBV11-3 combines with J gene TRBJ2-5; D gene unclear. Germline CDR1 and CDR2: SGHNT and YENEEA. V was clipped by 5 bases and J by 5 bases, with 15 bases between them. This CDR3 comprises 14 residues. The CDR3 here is CASSHPDHGETQYF. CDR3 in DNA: TGTGCCAGCAGCCATCCTGACCACGGGGAGACCCAGTACTTC.

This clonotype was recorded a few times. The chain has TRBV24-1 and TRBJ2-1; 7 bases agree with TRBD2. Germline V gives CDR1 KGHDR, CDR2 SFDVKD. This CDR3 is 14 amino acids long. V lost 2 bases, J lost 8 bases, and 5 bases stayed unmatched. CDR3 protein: CATSDSGLGDEQFF. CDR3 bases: TGTGCCACCAGTGATTCCGGACTAGGCGATGAGCAGTTCTTC.

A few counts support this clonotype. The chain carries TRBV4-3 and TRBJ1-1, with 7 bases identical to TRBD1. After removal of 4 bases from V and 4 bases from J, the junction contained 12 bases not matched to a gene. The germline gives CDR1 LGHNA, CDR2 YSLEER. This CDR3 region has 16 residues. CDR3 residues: CASSPGTANSGTEAFF. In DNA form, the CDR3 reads TGCGCCAGCAGCCCCGGGACAGCCAATTCAGGCACTGAAGCTTTCTTT.

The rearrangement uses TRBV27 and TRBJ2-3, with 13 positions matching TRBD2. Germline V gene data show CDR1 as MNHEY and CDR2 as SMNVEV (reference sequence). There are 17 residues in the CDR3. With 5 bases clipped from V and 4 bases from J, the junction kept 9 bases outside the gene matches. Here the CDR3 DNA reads TGTGCCAGCAGTGTCATGACTAGCGGGGGGCCATCAGATACGCAGTATTTT. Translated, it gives CASSVMTSGGPSDTQYF.

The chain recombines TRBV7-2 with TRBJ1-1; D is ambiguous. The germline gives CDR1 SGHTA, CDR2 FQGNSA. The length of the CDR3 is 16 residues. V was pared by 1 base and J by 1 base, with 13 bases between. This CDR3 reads CASSLGRGLGNTEAFF. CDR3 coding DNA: TGTGCCAGCAGCTTAGGAAGAGGGTTGGGGAACACTGAAGCTTTCTTT.

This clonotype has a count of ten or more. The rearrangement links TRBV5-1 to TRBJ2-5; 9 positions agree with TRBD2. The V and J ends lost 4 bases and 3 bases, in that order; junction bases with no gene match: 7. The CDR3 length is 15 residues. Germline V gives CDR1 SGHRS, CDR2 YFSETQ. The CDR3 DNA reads TGCGCCAGCAGCCCTGGAGCGGGGGGTGAAGAGACCCAGTACTTC. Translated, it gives CASSPGAGGEETQYF. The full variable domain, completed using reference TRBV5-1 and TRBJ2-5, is KAGVTQTPRYLIKTRGQQVTLSCSPISGHRSVSWYQQTPGQGLQFLFEYFSETQRNKGNFPGRFSGRQFSNSRSEMNVSTLELGDSALYLCASSPGAGGEETQYFGPGTRLLVL.